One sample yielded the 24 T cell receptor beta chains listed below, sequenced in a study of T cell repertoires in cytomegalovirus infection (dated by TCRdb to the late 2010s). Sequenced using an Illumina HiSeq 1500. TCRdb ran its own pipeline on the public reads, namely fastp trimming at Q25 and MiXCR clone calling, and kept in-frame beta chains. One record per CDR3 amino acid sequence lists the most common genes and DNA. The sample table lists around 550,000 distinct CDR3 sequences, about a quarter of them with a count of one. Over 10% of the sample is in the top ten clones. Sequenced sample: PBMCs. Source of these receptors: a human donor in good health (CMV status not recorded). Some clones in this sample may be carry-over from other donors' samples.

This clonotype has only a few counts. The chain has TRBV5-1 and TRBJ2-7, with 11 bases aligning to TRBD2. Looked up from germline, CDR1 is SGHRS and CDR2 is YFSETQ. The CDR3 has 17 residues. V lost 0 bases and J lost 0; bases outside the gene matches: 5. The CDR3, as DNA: TGCGCCAGCAGCTTGGGGGGGACTAGCGGTAGCTCCTACGAGCAGTACTTC. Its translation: CASSLGGTSGSSYEQYF.

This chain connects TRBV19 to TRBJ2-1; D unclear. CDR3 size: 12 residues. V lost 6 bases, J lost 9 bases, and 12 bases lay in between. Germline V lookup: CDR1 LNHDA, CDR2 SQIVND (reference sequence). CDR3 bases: TGTGCCAGTAGCCGGTGGCAGAGTGAGCAGTTCTTC. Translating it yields CASSRWQSEQFF. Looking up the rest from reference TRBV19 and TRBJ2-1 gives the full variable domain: DGGITQSPKYLFRKEGQNVTLSCEQNLNHDAMYWYRQDPGQGLRLIYYSQIVNDFQKGDIAEGYSVSREKKESFPLTVTSAQKNPTAFYLCASSRWQSEQFFGPGTRLTVL.

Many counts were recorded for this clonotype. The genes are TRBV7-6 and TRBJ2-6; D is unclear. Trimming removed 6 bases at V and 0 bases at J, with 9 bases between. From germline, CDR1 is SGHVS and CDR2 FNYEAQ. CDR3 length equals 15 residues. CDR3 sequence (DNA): TGTGCCAGCAGACTCCACCCCTCTGGGGCCAACGTCCTGACTTTC. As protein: CASRLHPSGANVLTF.

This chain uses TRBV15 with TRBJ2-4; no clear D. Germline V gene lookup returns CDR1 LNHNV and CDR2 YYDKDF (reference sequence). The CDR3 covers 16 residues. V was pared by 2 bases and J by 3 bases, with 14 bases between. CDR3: CATSRSGSRFKNIQYF. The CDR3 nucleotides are TGTGCCACCAGCAGATCTGGATCGCGTTTCAAAAACATTCAGTACTTC. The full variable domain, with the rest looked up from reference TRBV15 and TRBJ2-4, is DAMVIQNPRYQVTQFGKPVTLSCSQTLNHNVMYWYQQKSSQAPKLLFHYYDKDFNNEADTPDNFQSRRPNTSFCFLDIRSPGLGDTAMYLCATSRSGSRFKNIQYFGAGTRLSVL.

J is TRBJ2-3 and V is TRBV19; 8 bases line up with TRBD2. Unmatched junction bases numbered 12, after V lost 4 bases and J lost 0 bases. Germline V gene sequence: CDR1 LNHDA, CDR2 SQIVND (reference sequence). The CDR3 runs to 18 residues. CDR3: CASSTPRTREVSTDTQYF. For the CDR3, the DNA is TGTGCCAGTAGTACCCCCCGGACGCGGGAGGTTAGCACAGATACGCAGTATTTT.

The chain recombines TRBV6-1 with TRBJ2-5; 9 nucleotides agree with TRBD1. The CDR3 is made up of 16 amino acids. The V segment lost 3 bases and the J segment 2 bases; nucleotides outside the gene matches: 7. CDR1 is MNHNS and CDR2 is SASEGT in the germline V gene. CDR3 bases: TGTGCCAGCAGTGACCTGACAGGGGGTCCTCAAGAGACCCAGTACTTC. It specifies CASSDLTGGPQETQYF.

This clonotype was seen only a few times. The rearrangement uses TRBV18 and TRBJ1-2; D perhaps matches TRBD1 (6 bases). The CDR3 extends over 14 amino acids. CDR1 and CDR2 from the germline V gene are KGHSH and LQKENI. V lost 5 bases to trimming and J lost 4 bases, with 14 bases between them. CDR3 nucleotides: TGTGCCAGCTCAGCTAGAGGACAGCTCTATGGCTACACCTTC. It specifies CASSARGQLYGYTF.

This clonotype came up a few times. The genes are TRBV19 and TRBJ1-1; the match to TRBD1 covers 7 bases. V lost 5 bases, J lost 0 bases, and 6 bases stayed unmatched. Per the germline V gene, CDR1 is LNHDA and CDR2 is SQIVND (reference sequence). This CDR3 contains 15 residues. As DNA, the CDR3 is TGTGCCAGTAGTCCCTGGACAGGAATGAACACTGAAGCTTTCTTT. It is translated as CASSPWTGMNTEAFF. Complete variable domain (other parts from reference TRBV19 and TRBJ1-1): DGGITQSPKYLFRKEGQNVTLSCEQNLNHDAMYWYRQDPGQGLRLIYYSQIVNDFQKGDIAEGYSVSREKKESFPLTVTSAQKNPTAFYLCASSPWTGMNTEAFFGQGTRLTVV.

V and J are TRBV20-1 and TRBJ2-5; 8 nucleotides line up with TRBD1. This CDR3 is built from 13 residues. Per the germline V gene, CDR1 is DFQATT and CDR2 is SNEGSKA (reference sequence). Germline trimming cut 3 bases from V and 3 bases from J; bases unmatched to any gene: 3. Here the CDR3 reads CSARSGGKETQYF. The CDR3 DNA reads TGCAGTGCTAGGTCAGGGGGCAAAGAGACCCAGTACTTC.

The CDR3 spells CASSFPASGSYHKISSTDTQYF. In nucleotides, the CDR3 is TGTGCCAGCAGTTTCCCAGCTAGCGGGAGTTATCATAAGATCTCTAGCACAGATACGCAGTATTTT. This chain links TRBV12-3 or TRBV12-4 with TRBJ2-3; 10 bases map to TRBD2. The ends lost 3 bases at V and 0 bases at J; junction bases unmatched: 21. The CDR3 has 22 amino acids.

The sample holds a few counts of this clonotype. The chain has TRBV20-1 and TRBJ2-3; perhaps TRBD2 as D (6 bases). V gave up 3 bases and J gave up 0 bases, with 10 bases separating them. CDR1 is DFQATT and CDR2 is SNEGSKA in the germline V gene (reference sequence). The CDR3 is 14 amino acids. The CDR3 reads CSASGRDSTDTQYF. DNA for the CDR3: TGCAGTGCTAGTGGGCGGGACAGCACAGATACGCAGTATTTT.

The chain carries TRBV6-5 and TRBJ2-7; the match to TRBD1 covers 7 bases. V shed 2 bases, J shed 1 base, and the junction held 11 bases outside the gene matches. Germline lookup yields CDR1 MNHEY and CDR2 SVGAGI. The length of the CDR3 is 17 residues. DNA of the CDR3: TGTGCCAGCAGTTACCAGAACAGGGGAAATGGGTCCTACGAGCAGTACTTC. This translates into CASSYQNRGNGSYEQYF.

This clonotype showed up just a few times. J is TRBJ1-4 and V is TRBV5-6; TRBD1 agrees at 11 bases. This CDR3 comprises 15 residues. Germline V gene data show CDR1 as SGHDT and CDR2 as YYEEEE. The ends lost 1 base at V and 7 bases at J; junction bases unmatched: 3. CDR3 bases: TGTGCCAGCAGCTTGCAGGGACAGGGGGGTGAAAAACTGTTTTTT. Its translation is CASSLQGQGGEKLFF.

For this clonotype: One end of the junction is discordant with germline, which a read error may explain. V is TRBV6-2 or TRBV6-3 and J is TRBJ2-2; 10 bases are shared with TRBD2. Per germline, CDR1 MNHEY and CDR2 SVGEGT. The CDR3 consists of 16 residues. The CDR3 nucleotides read TGTGCCGGCAGTCTATGGACTAGCGGCCTCTCCGGGGAGCTGTTTTTT. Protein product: CAGSLWTSGLSGELFF.

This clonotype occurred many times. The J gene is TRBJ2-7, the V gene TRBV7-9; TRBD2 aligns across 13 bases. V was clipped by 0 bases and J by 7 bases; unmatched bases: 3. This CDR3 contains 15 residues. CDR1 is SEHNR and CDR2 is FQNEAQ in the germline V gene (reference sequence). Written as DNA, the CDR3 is TGTGCCAGCAGCTTAGCCGGACTAGCGGGAGTTGAGCAGTACGTC. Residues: CASSLAGLAGVEQYV.

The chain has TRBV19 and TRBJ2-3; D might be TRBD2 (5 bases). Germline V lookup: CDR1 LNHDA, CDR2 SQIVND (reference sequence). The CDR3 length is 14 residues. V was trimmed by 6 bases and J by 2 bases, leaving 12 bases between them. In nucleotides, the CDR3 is TGTGCCAGTAGCTTACCTAGCCTCACAGATACGCAGTATTTT. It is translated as CASSLPSLTDTQYF.

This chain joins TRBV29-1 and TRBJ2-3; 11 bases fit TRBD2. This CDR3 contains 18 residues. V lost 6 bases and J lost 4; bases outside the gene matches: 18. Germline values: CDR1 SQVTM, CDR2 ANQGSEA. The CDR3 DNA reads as TGCAGCGTGCCGACTAGCGGGATTTGGTGGGGACGCCCAGATACGCAGTATTTT. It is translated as CSVPTSGIWWGRPDTQYF.

The CDR3, as DNA: TGTGCCAGCAGTTTAGTACAGGGGGCTGAGGGTGAGCAGTTCTTC. Its translation: CASSLVQGAEGEQFF. The V call is TRBV12-3 or TRBV12-4, the J call TRBJ2-1, with TRBD1 matching over 9 bases. The CDR3 consists of 15 residues. Trimming at V came to 1 base and at J to 9 bases, leaving 7 bases not matched to a gene.

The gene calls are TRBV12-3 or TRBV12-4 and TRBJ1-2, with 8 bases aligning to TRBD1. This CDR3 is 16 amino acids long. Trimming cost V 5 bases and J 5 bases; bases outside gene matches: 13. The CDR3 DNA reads TGTGCCAGCAGTATGACAGGGGATCGGCCTTCGTATGGCTACACCTTC. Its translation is CASSMTGDRPSYGYTF.

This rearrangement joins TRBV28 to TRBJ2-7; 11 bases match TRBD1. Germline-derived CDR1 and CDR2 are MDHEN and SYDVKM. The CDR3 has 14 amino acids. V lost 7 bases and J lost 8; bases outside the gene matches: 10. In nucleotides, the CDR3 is TGTGCCAGCATTGCCGGGACAGGGGGAAGGAAGCAGTACTTC. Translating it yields CASIAGTGGRKQYF.

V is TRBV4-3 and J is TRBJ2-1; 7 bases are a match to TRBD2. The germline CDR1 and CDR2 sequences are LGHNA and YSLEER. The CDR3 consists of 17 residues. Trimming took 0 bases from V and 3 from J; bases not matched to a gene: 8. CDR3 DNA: TGCGCCAGCAGCCAAGATACTCCTAGCGGATTCTACAATGAGCAGTTCTTC. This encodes CASSQDTPSGFYNEQFF.

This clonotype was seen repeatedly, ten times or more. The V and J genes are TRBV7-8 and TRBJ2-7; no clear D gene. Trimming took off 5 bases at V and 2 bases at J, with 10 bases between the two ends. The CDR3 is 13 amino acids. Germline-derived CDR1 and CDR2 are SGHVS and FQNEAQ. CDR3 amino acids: CASSRSVAYEQYV. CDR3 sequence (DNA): TGTGCCAGCAGCAGGAGCGTAGCCTACGAGCAGTACGTC.

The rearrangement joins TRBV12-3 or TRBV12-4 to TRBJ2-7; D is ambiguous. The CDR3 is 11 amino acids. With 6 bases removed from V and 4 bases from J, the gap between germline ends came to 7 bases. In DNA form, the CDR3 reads TGTGCCAGCAGCGTGGGGTACGAGCAGTACGTC. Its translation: CASSVGYEQYV.

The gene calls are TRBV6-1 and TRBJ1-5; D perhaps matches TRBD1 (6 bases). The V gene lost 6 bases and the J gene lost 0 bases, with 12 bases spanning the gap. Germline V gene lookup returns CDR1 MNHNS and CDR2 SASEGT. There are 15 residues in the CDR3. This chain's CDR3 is CASSRTENSNQPQHF. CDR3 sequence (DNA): TGTGCCAGCAGCCGGACAGAGAATAGCAATCAGCCCCAGCATTTT.